Detailed here is one T cell receptor beta chain. This entry comes from a study of blood T cell repertoires in COVID-19. Across the study: The United States, Italy and Spain supplied acute and convalescent COVID-19 samples. Sample material is recorded as cDNA or gDNA derived from T cells, B-cell-depleted T cells, or PBMCs.

CDR1 and CDR2 (germline): MNHNS, SASEGT. V was clipped by 0 bases and J by 16 bases; unmatched bases: 11. This CDR3 region has 14 residues. Original methodology: Amplified reference gene primers provided the basis for estimating nucleated cell counts. The method was immunoSEQ multiplex PCR; TCRdb's version includes in-frame clones alone and lacks a portion of them. Clone size and the V and J calls come from that table; the DNA yielded D and trimming. Of 25,000 to 35,000 clones in the sample, 65% to 90% were seen once. The chain carries TRBV6-1 and TRBJ1-3, with TRBD1 matching 8 bases. This TCR derives from a man in his fifties or sixties with active COVID-19. What was sequenced was peripheral blood. The DNA of the CDR3 is TGTGCCAGCAGTGAAGCCTGGGACAGGTCAATCGGTTATTTT. As protein: CASSEAWDRSIGYF.